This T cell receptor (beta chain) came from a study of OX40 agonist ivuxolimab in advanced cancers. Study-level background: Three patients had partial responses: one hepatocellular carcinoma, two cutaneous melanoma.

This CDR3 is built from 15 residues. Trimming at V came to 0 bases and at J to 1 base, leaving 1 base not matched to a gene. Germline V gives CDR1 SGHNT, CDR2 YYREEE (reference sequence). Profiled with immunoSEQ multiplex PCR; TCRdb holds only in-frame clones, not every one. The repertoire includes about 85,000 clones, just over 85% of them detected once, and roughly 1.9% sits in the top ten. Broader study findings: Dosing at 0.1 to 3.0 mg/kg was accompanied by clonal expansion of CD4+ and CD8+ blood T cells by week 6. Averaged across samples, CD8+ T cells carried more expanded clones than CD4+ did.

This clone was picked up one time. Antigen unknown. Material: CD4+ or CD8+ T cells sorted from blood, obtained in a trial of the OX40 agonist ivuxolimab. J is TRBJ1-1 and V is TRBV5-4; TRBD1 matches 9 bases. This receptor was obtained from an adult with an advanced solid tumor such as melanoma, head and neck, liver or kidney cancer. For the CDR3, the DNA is TGTGCCAGCAGCTTGGGGACAGGGGCGAACACTGAAGCTTTCTTT. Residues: CASSLGTGANTEAFF. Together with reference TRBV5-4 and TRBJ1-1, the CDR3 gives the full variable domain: ETGVTQSPTHLIKTRGQQVTLRCSSQSGHNTVSWYQQALGQGPQFIFQYYREEENGRGNFPPRFSGLQFPNYSSELNVNALELDDSALYLCASSLGTGANTEAFFGQGTRLTVV.